This entry features one TCR beta chain sequence. The data belong to a study of blood T cell repertoires in COVID-19. Whole-study context: The origin of the acute and convalescent COVID-19 samples was the United States, Italy and Spain. Sample material is recorded as cDNA or gDNA derived from T cells, B-cell-depleted T cells, or PBMCs.

In the authors' methods: Estimation of nucleated cell counts was performed using reference gene primer amplification. Here immunoSEQ multiplex PCR was the method, and the copy in TCRdb shows in-frame clones only, minus some. V, J and clone size are taken as reported in that table, and D and trimming were inferred from the DNA itself. The sample records 250,000 to 350,000 clones, 88% being singletons. The CDR3 has 11 amino acids. Trimming at V came to 5 bases and at J to 5 bases, leaving 3 bases not matched to a gene. Germline V gene sequence: CDR1 DFQATT, CDR2 SNEGSKA (reference sequence). This clonotype originated in a young man with active or convalescent COVID-19. The chain carries TRBV20-1 and TRBJ2-7; 7 bases match TRBD1. Sequenced sample: peripheral blood. CDR3 coding DNA: TGCAGTGCTTTCGGACAGGACGAGCAGTACTTC. This gives the protein CSAFGQDEQYF.